A single T cell receptor beta chain is shown here with its context. It has no known antigen specificity. Within one base of it there is no much larger clone, and no base qualities were kept. This specimen comes from a study of vaccination and CD4 T cells after COVID-19 (dated by TCRdb to the early 2020s). Background on the whole study: Convalescent patients had a positive SARS-CoV-2 result on nasal swab PCR, and of these patients, some 10 had mild disease and one had severe disease. The convalescent cohort included six males and four females, with two Hispanic individuals, seven Caucasians, two Asians and one multiracial person. Participants got two doses of the Pfizer-BioNTech BNT162b2 vaccine (n=8) or two doses of the Moderna mRNA-1273 vaccine (n=2). Post-COVID blood samples were collected from convalescent patients a median of about 92 days after diagnosis, with a range of roughly 30 to 161 days. Post-vaccine blood samples were collected a median of about 11 weeks after the second vaccine dose, ranging from about 12 to 241 days. For stimulating the cultures, overlapping spike peptide pools were used, derived from SARS-CoV-2 as well as from the common cold coronaviruses HCoV-NL63, HCoV-OC43 and HCoV-229E. As controls, cultures received a CEFX viral epitope pool (the positive control), an HIV-1 Nef peptide pool (the negative control), or no peptide at all. The spike-specific CD4+ TCR repertoire was compared before and after mRNA vaccination in fewer than eleven COVID-19 convalescent patients and a handful of infection-naive healthy vaccine recipients. The study at large found these results: In convalescent patients, nearly all vaccine-specific clones (304 of 307) were found to be mono-reactive for SARS-CoV-2 spike rather than cross-reactive with common cold coronaviruses. Only a relatively small number of convalescent patients were included in the study, and early timepoints following natural infection were not analyzed. In convalescent patients, a median roughly 85% of post-vaccine SARS-CoV-2-reactive clones were detected only after vaccination, suggesting vaccine-specific priming. The median number of SARS-CoV-2-reactive clonotypes rose from about 19 after infection to 38 after vaccination, but the change was not significant.

The library was built by means of PCR. DNA from cultured CD4+ T cells underwent TCR sequencing with the Oncomine TCR Beta short-read assay at the Johns Hopkins FTIC core. Genomic DNA was extracted from the cultured CD4+ T cells with the QIAamp micro DNA kit. Oncomine TCR Beta libraries from cultured CD4+ T cells were pooled with unique dual indexes and sequenced on an Illumina iSeq 100. Concerning the study's data processing: Non-productive sequences were filtered out, and CDR3s that did not start with C, did not end with F or W, or were shorter than 7 amino acids were discarded. The MANAFEST web application identified antigen-specific clonotypes by comparing peptide-stimulated wells against reference wells and other culture wells. To be called positive, a clone needed an FDR below 0.05, an odds ratio above 5, and a productive frequency above 0.1% in at least two of three replicate wells. Clonotypes that were significantly expanded in both SARS-CoV-2 spike wells and at least one common cold coronavirus spike condition were defined as cross-reactive. Similarity between CDR3 sequences was evaluated in R version 3.6.1 using Levenshtein distances (stringdist) and unrooted phylogenetic trees (ape). TCRdb redid the processing of the public reads, applying fastp at Q25 and MiXCR, and retained in-frame beta chains. CDR3 protein duplicates are merged, each entry listing the most common genes and DNA. These V and J calls are TCRdb output, not the study's own analysis. Within this sample are around 5,300 distinct CDR3 sequences, with approximately 30% of them counted one time only. Of the sample, 34% falls within the top ten clones.

The sample's treatment or condition label, in plain terms: approximately nine-day PBMC culture with coronavirus spike peptide pools or control peptides (ViraFEST assay). To expand antigen-specific T cells with peptide pools and then pick out the expanded clonotypes through TCR sequencing, the study relied on the ViraFEST assay. The convalescent patients' positive SARS-CoV-2 PCR tests fell between March and December 2020, which was before the Alpha, Beta and Delta variants emerged in the United States. Each well held fewer than 2.5 million PBMCs cultured with approximately 10 ug/ml peptide pools in IMDM containing around 5.5% human AB serum and about 10 IU/ml IL-2. Half of the culture medium was replaced with fresh IL-2-containing medium on days 3 and 7. After about nine days of culture, CD4+ T cells were isolated by negative selection with the EasySep CD4+ T cell isolation kit. Ficoll-Paque Plus gradient centrifugation was used to isolate PBMCs from whole blood, and the isolated PBMCs were then either used fresh or cryopreserved at -140C. Triplicate wells were generally used for each culture condition.

This sample comprised CD4+ T cells from blood, cultured in vitro, obtained after SARS-CoV-2 vaccination. This TCR derives from a human donor who had recovered from COVID-19.

This receptor has the CDR3 CASSTLSPTGLAKAFF. The sequenced DNA is TGTGCCAGCAGTACTCTATCCCCGACAGGGTTGGCTAAAGCTTTCTTT. The receptor chain draws on TRBV12-3 or TRBV12-4 and TRBJ1-1; TRBD1 aligns with 7 central bases. The CDR3 numbers 16 residues from cysteine through phenylalanine. Only the CDR3 part of the read is kept: 48 bases, read in frame from the first base. Trimming leaves V shorter by 5 bases and J shorter by 9 bases, with the junction holding 18 bases beyond the gene matches.